These 22 T cell receptor beta chains were sequenced from one sample in a study of identical twins. TCRdb passed the 5' RACE reads through MiXCR, listing each CDR3 protein once. The sample lists roughly 1,500,000 distinct CDR3 sequences, roughly 35% occurring once. Sequencing input: cord blood. These receptors came from a newborn girl in good health.

The chain has TRBV11-2 and TRBJ1-2; D may be TRBD1 (5 bases). V was trimmed by 4 bases and J by 1 base, leaving 19 bases between them. This CDR3 is built from 17 residues. Germline V lookup: CDR1 SGHAT, CDR2 FQNNGV. For the CDR3, the DNA is TGTGCCAGCAGCTCAAAAAAACCGGGACGGAGTAACTATGGCTACACCTTC. Translated: CASSSKKPGRSNYGYTF.

V gene TRBV7-2 combines with J gene TRBJ1-3; unclear D gene. The CDR3 covers 15 residues. V lost 5 bases and J 4 bases, leaving 15 bases between the germline ends. Looked up from germline, CDR1 is SGHTA and CDR2 is FQGNSA. CDR3 nucleotides: TGTGCCAGCAGCCTACAAGCAGGACCGGGAAACACCATATATTTT. Translated: CASSLQAGPGNTIYF.

The V gene is TRBV20-1, the J gene TRBJ2-1, with a possible D match to TRBD2 (5 bases). The V gene's germline CDR1 is DFQATT and CDR2 SNEGSKA (reference sequence). Trimming removed 3 bases at V and 14 bases at J, with 17 bases between. This CDR3 has 12 residues. In DNA, the CDR3 is TGCAGTGCTAGGAGAGGGCACTACGGGGAGTTCTTC. Translating it yields CSARRGHYGEFF.

The chain joins TRBV10-3 to TRBJ2-7; 9 bases align to TRBD1. V dropped 4 bases and J dropped 3; count of bases not matched to a gene: 4. The CDR3 is made up of 14 amino acids. The V gene's germline CDR1 is ENHRY and CDR2 SYGVKD. In DNA, the CDR3 is TGTGCCATCAGTGGTCCGGGACAGGGCTACGAGCAGTACTTC. It codes for CAISGPGQGYEQYF.

This chain uses TRBV4-2 with TRBJ2-5; 12 positions agree with TRBD2. Germline V gene data show CDR1 as LGHNA and CDR2 as YNFKEQ. The junction had 11 bases not matched to a gene; V was cut back by 4 bases and J by 11 bases. The CDR3 sequence is 15 residues long. The CDR3 sequence: CASSPGLAGDNEQYF. The CDR3 bases are TGTGCCAGCAGCCCGGGACTAGCGGGCGACAATGAGCAGTACTTC.

This clonotype was counted between two and nine times. This chain connects TRBV2 to TRBJ2-1, with 7 bases that match TRBD1. Germline lookup yields CDR1 SNHLY and CDR2 FYNNEI. The V gene end was trimmed by 1 base and the J gene end by 7 bases; junction bases not matched to a gene: 4. This CDR3 is built from 14 residues. CDR3 DNA sequence: TGTGCCAGCAGTGAAGAGGGGGCTATGAATGAGCAGTTCTTC. It codes for CASSEEGAMNEQFF.

The chain recombines TRBV20-1 with TRBJ2-2; a weak D match, TRBD1 (5 bases). This CDR3 has 12 residues. The germline V gene encodes CDR1 DFQATT and CDR2 SNEGSKA (reference sequence). Between the trimmed V and J ends, which lost 6 bases and 4 bases, there was a span of 9 bases. In DNA, the CDR3 is TGCAGTGCCGTAGGGGTCACCGGGGAGCTGTTTTTT. It translates to CSAVGVTGELFF.

The CDR3 loop is CATSTGTGGRQETQYF. As DNA, the CDR3 is TGTGCCACCAGCACTGGGACAGGGGGCCGACAAGAGACCCAGTACTTC. This sequence joins TRBV15 and TRBJ2-5; 12 nucleotides align to TRBD1. CDR3 length equals 16 residues. In germline, CDR1 is LNHNV, CDR2 YYDKDF (reference sequence). V shed 4 bases and J 2 bases; nucleotides not matched to a gene: 5.

This clonotype was detected only a few times. The rearrangement joins TRBV6-1 to TRBJ1-5, with TRBD1 identical over 8 bases. The CDR3 contains 15 residues. Trimming cost V 7 bases and J 5 bases; bases outside gene matches: 10. CDR1 and CDR2 from the germline V gene are MNHNS and SASEGT. The CDR3: CASTWDRRGDQPQHF. The CDR3 region has the DNA TGTGCCAGCACCTGGGACAGGAGGGGAGATCAGCCCCAGCATTTT.

This clonotype was picked up a small number of times. The chain couples TRBV28 to TRBJ2-7; 12 bases fit TRBD2. The assigned J gene may be wrong: the sequence end matches TRBJ2-4 better. From germline, CDR1 is MDHEN and CDR2 SYDVKM. The CDR3 has 22 amino acids. The CDR3 DNA reads TGTGCCAGCAGTTTCTATTTCCGGTCTAGCGGGAGGGTTAGGCCGTTCGTTAACATTCAGTACTTC. Translation: CASSFYFRSSGRVRPFVNIQYF.

The chain couples TRBV4-1 to TRBJ2-2; perhaps TRBD1 as D (6 bases). CDR1 is MGHRA, CDR2 YSYEKL, per germline. The CDR3 is 15 residues long. The V end was cut by 2 bases, the J end by 2 bases, with 9 bases between. In DNA form, the CDR3 reads TGCGCCAGCAGCCAACCGACAGGAAACACCGGGGAGCTGTTTTTT. Its protein product is CASSQPTGNTGELFF.

The gene calls are TRBV29-1 and TRBJ1-2, with a tentative D call TRBD1 (6 bases). Germline V lookup: CDR1 SQVTM, CDR2 ANQGSEA. Trimming pared 1 base from V and 3 bases from J, leaving 18 bases between. This CDR3 region has 16 residues. The CDR3 spells CSVEGPGAFPHYGYTF. CDR3 nucleotide sequence: TGCAGCGTTGAAGGGCCAGGGGCATTCCCCCACTATGGCTACACCTTC.

This clonotype has ten or more counts. The CDR3 region is CASSLVVSTSETQYF. For the CDR3, the DNA is TGCGCCAGCAGCTTGGTTGTCTCCACGTCAGAGACCCAGTACTTC. This chain joins TRBV5-1 and TRBJ2-5; D unclear. The germline V gene has CDR1 SGHRS and CDR2 YFSETQ. Trimming shortened V by 0 bases and J by 4 bases, and 13 bases separated the two germline ends. This CDR3 is built from 15 residues.

In its sample, this clonotype was seen once. The chain has TRBV7-9 and TRBJ1-1; D gene unclear. The CDR3 sequence is 14 residues long. The ends were cut back, 1 base at V and 4 bases at J, with 10 bases in the middle. Germline loops: CDR1 SEHNR, CDR2 FQNEAQ (reference sequence). This chain's CDR3 is CASSLVSGLTEAFF. DNA for the CDR3: TGTGCCAGCAGCTTAGTATCAGGTCTCACTGAAGCTTTCTTT.

This chain uses TRBV20-1 with TRBJ2-1; 11 bases agree with TRBD2. The CDR3 consists of 18 residues. Unmatched junction bases numbered 10, after V lost 1 base and J lost 2 bases. The germline CDR1 and CDR2 sequences are DFQATT and SNEGSKA (reference sequence). As DNA, the CDR3 is TGCAGTGCTAGAGGGCTAGCGGGAGGCTTGGGGACCTACAATGAGCAGTTCTTC. Its protein is CSARGLAGGLGTYNEQFF.

This clonotype was recorded a few times. CDR3 nucleotide sequence: TGTGCCAGCAGCTTAGACAGGCGACCAGATACGCAGTATTTT. It specifies CASSLDRRPDTQYF. The V call is TRBV11-2, the J call TRBJ2-3; D unclear. Trimming left V 0 bases short and J 4 bases short, with 8 bases between. CDR3 length: 14 amino acids. Germline CDR1 and CDR2: SGHAT and FQNNGV.

This clonotype occurred many times. The chain links TRBV15 to TRBJ1-6; D uncertain. Germline V gives CDR1 LNHNV, CDR2 YYDKDF (reference sequence). Trimming removed 1 base at V and 4 bases at J, with 8 bases between. The CDR3 contains 15 residues. The CDR3 here is CATSRVSGYNSPLHF. In DNA, the CDR3 is TGTGCCACCAGCAGAGTATCGGGGTATAATTCACCCCTCCACTTT.

In this sample, this clonotype turned up a few times. The V and J genes are TRBV20-1 and TRBJ2-1, with 7 positions matching TRBD2. Germline V gene lookup returns CDR1 DFQATT and CDR2 SNEGSKA (reference sequence). The CDR3 extends over 13 amino acids. With V trimmed by 3 bases and J by 8 bases, 7 bases remained unmatched. DNA for the CDR3: TGCAGTGCTAGGACGGGGGGTCAGGATGAGCAGTTCTTC. Residues: CSARTGGQDEQFF.

This clonotype has a single count. The rearrangement links TRBV28 to TRBJ2-2; 7 bases match TRBD1. Trimming took 5 bases from V and 3 from J; bases not matched to a gene: 6. CDR1 is MDHEN and CDR2 is SYDVKM in the germline V gene. The CDR3 length is 15 residues. CDR3 coding DNA: TGTGCCAGCAGTCGGGACAGCCCACACACCGGGGAGCTGTTTTTT. Encoded protein: CASSRDSPHTGELFF. The full variable domain, with the rest looked up from reference TRBV28 and TRBJ2-2, is DVKVTQSSRYLVKRTGEKVFLECVQDMDHENMFWYRQDPGLGLRLIYFSYDVKMKEKGDIPEGYSVSREKKERFSLILESASTNQTSMYLCASSRDSPHTGELFFGEGSRLTVL.

This clonotype was seen more than once but under ten times. The rearrangement uses TRBV27 and TRBJ1-2, with D hard to call. Germline V lookup: CDR1 MNHEY, CDR2 SMNVEV (reference sequence). The CDR3 has 15 residues. Trimming took off 0 bases at V and 3 bases at J, with 11 bases between the two ends. CDR3 coding DNA: TGTGCCAGCAGTTTATCGATCCATTATGACTATGGCTACACCTTC. It specifies CASSLSIHYDYGYTF.

The rearrangement uses TRBV12-3 or TRBV12-4 and TRBJ2-6; 10 bases fit TRBD2. After removal of 6 bases from V and 0 bases from J, the junction contained 8 bases not matched to a gene. This CDR3 has 18 residues. As DNA, the CDR3 is TGTGCCAGCAGCCCCGGACTAGCGGCGATCTCTGGGGCCAACGTCCTGACTTTC. This gives the protein CASSPGLAAISGANVLTF.

J is TRBJ2-1 and V is TRBV20-1, with TRBD2 matching 12 bases. The CDR3 has 18 residues. Trimming cost V 3 bases and J 3 bases; bases outside gene matches: 12. The germline V gene encodes CDR1 DFQATT and CDR2 SNEGSKA (reference sequence). The CDR3 DNA reads as TGCAGTGCTAGGTCCCCGGGGGCTAGCGGGAGGGGCTACAATGAGCAGTTCTTC. Protein: CSARSPGASGRGYNEQFF.